This T cell receptor beta chain comes out of a study of vaccination effects on CD4 cells after COVID-19. The CDR3 contains 13 residues. Trimming at V came to 7 bases and at J to 8 bases, leaving 9 bases not matched to a gene. CDR1 is MNHEY, CDR2 SVGAGI, per germline. The repertoire was sequenced with immunoSEQ multiplex PCR; TCRdb's copy has only in-frame clones and lacks some. The table includes around 54,000 clones, 80% to 85% detected once. As for this clone: The antigen is not known.

Viral peptide pools were used in the ViraFEST assay to expand antigen-specific CD4+ T cells, and sequencing came afterward. Culture lasted 10 days before CD4+ T cell isolation. The specimen comprised CD4+ T cells from PBMCs cultured with HCoV-229E spike peptides, sampled before COVID-19 vaccination. The chain employs TRBV6-5 and TRBJ1-2, with TRBD1 matching 8 bases. This sequence was found in a human donor who received a COVID-19 vaccine. This chain's CDR3 is CASTPGGHGGYTF. The CDR3 DNA reads as TGTGCCAGCACCCCAGGGGGCCACGGGGGCTACACCTTC.